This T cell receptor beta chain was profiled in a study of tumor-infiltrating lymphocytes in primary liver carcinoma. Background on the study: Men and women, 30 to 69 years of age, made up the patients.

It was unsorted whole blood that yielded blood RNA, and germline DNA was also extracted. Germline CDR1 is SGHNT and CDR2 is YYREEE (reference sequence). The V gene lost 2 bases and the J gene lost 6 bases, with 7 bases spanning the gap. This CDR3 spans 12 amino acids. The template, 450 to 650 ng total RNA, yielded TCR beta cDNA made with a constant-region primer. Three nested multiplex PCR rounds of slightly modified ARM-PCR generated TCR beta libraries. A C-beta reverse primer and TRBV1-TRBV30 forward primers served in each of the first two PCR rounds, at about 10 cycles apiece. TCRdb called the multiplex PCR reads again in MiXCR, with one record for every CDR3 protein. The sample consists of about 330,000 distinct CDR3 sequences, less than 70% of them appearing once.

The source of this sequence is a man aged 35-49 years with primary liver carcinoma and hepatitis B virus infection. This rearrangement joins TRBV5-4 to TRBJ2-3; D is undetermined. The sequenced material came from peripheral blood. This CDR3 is CASSFQEDTQYF. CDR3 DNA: TGTGCCAGCAGCTTTCAGGAGGATACGCAGTATTTT.